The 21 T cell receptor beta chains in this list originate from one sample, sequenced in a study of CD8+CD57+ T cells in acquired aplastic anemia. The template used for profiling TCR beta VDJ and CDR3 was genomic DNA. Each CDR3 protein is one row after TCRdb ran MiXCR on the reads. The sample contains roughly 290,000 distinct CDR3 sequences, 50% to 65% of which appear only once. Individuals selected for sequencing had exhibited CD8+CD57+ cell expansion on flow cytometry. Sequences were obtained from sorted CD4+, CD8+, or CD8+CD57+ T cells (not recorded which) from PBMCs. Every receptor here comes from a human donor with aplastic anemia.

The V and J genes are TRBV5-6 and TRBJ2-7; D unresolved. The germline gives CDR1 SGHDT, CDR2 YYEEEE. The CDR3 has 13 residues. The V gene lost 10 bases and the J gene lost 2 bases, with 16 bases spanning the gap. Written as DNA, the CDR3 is TGTGCCTGGAGTGTCGGCCGAGCCTACGAGCAGTACTTC. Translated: CAWSVGRAYEQYF.

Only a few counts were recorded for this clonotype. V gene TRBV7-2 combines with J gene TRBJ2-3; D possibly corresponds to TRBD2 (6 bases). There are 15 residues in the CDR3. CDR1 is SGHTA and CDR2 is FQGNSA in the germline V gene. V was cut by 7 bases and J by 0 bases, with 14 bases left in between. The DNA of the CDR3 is TGTGCCAGCAAGGGCCCGAGCGGGAGCACAGATACGCAGTATTTT. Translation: CASKGPSGSTDTQYF.

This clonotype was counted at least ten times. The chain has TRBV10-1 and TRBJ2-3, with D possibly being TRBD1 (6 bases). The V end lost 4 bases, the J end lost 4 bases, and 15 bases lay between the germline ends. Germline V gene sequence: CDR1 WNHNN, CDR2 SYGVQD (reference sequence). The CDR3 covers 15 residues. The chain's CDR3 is CASSGQGYTSDTQYF. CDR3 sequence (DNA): TGCGCCAGCAGTGGTCAGGGGTACACATCAGATACGCAGTATTTT.

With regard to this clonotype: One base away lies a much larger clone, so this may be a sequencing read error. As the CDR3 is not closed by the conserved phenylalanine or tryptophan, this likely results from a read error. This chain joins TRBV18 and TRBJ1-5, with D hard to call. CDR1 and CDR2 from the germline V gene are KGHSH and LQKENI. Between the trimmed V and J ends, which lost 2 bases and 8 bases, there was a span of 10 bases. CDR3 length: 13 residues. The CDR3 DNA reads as TGTGCCAGCTCACCAGACTTGATGGAGCCCCAGCATCTT. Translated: CASSPDLMEPQHL.

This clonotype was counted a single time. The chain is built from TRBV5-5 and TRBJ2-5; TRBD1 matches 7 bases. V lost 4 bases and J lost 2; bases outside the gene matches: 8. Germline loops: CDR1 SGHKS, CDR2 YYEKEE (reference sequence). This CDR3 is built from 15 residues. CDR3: CASSPSTGLQETQYF. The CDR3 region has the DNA TGTGCCAGCAGCCCGTCGACAGGGCTACAAGAGACCCAGTACTTC.

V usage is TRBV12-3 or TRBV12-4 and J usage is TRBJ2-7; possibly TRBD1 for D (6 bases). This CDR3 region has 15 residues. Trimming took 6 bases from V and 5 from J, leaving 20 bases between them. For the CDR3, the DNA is TGTGCCAGCAGGCTTGGCGCACAGGGTACCAACGAGCAGTACTTC. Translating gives CASRLGAQGTNEQYF.

CDR3: CASSLGGQGDSPLHF. The CDR3 nucleotides are TGTGCCAGCAGTTTGGGGGGACAGGGTGATTCACCCCTCCACTTT. The V call is TRBV12-3 or TRBV12-4, the J call TRBJ1-6; 9 bases are a match to TRBD1. CDR3 length equals 15 residues. Trimming removed 3 bases from V and 8 bases from J; junction bases left unmatched: 5.

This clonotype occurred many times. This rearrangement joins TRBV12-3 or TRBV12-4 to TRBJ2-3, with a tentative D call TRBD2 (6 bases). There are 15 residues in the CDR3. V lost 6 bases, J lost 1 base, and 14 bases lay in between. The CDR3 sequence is CASSEGLQGTDTQYF. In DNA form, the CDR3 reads TGTGCCAGCAGCGAGGGACTTCAAGGCACAGATACGCAGTATTTT.

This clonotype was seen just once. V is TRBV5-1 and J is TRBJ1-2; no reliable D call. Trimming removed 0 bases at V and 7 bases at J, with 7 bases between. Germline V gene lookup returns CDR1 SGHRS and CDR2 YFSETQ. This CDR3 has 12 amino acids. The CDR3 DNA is TGCGCCAGCAGCTTGGAAGGGTTTGGCTACACCTTC. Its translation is CASSLEGFGYTF.

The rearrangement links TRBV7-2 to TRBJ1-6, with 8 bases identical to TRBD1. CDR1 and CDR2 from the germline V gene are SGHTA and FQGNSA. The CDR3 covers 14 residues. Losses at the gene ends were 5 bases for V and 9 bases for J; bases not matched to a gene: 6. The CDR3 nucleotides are TGTGCCAGCAGCCCGGACAGGGATAGTTCACCCCTCCACTTT. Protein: CASSPDRDSSPLHF.

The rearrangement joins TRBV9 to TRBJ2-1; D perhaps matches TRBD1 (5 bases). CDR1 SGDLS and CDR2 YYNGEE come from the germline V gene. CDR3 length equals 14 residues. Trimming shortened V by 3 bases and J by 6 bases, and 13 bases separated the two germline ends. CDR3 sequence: CASSGQGRSNEQFF. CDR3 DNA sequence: TGTGCCAGCAGCGGGCAGGGTCGTTCCAATGAGCAGTTCTTC. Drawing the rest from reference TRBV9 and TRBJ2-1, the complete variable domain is DSGVTQTPKHLITATGQRVTLRCSPRSGDLSVYWYQQSLDQGLQFLIQYYNGEERAKGNILERFSAQQFPDLHSELNLSSLELGDSALYFCASSGQGRSNEQFFGPGTRLTVL.

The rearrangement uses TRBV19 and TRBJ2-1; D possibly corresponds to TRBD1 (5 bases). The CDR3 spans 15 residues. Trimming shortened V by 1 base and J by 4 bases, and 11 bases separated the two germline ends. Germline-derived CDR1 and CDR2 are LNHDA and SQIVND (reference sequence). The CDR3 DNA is TGTGCCAGTAGTATAGTTCAGGGAAGTTACAATGAGCAGTTCTTC. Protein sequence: CASSIVQGSYNEQFF.

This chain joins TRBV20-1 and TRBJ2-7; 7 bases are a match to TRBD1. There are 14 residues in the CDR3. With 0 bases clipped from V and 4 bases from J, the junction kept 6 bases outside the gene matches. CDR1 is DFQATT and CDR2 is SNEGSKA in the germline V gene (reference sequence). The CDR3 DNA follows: TGCAGTGCTAGAGATCTGGGGACAGTTTACGAGCAGTACTTC. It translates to CSARDLGTVYEQYF.

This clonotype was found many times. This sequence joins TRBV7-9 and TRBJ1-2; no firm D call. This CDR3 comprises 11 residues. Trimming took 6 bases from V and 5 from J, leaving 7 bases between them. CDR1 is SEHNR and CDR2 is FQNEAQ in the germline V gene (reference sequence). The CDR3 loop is CASSIDYGYTF. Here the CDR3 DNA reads TGTGCCAGCAGTATCGATTATGGCTACACCTTC.

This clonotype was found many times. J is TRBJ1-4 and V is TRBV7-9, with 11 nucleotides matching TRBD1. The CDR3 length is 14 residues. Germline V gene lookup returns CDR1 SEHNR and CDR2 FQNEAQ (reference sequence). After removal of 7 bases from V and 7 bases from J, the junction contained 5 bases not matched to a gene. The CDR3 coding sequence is TGTGCCAGCAACTACGGGACAGGGGGTGAAAAACTGTTTTTT. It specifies CASNYGTGGEKLFF. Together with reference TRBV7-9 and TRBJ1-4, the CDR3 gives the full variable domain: DTGVSQNPRHKITKRGQNVTFRCDPISEHNRLYWYRQTLGQGPEFLTYFQNEAQLEKSRLLSDRFSAERPKGSFSTLEIQRTEQGDSAMYLCASNYGTGGEKLFFGSGTQLSVL.

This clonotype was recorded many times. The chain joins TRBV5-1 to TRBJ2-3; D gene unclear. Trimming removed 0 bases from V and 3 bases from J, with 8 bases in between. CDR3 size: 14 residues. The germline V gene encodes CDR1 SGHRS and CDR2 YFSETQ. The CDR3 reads CASSLGALTDTQYF. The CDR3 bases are TGCGCCAGCAGCTTGGGGGCCCTAACAGATACGCAGTATTTT.

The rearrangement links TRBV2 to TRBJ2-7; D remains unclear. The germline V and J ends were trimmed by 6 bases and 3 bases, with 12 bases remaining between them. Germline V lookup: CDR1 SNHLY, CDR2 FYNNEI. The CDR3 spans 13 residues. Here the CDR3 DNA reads TGTGCCAGCAGGATGACTTTGAGCTACGAGCAGTACTTC. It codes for CASRMTLSYEQYF.

The CDR3 region is CASTFFGGTYNEQFF. The DNA for the CDR3 is TGTGCCAGCACCTTCTTTGGAGGGACATACAATGAGCAGTTCTTC. The rearrangement links TRBV6-1 to TRBJ2-1; D may match TRBD1 or TRBD2 (6 bases each). CDR3 length: 15 amino acids. Germline V gives CDR1 MNHNS, CDR2 SASEGT. The V and J ends lost 7 bases and 4 bases respectively, with 17 bases between them.

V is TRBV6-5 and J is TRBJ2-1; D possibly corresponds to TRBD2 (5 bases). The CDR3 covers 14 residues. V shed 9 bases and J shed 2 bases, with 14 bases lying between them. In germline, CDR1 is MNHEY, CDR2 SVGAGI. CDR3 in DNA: TGTGCCAGTCGGCCGTCCGGGGCCTACAATGAGCAGTTCTTC. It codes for CASRPSGAYNEQFF.

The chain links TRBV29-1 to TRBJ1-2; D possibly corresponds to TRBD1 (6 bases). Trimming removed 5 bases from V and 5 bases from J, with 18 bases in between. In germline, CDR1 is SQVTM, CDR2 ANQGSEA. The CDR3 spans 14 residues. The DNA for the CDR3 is TGCAGCGTTTCCGGGACGCTAAGGGGGTATGGCTACACCTTC. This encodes CSVSGTLRGYGYTF.

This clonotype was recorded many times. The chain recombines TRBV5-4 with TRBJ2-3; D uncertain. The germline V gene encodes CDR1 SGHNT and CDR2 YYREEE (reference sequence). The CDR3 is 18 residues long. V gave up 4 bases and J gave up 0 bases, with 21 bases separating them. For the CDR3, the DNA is TGTGCCAGCAGCCGCGGCGGCTTTACTACGCCTAGCACAGATACGCAGTATTTT. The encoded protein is CASSRGGFTTPSTDTQYF.